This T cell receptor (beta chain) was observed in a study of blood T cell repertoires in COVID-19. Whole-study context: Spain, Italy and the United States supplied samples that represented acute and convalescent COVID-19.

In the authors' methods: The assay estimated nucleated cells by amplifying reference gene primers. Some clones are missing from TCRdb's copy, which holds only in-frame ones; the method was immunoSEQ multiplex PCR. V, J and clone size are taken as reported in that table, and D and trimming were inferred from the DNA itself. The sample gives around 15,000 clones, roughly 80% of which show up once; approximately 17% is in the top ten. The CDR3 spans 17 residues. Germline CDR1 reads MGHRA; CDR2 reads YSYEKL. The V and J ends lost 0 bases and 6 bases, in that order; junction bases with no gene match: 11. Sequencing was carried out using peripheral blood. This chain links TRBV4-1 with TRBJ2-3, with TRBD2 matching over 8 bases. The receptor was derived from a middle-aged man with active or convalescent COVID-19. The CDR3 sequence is CASSQDRVGGASDTQYF. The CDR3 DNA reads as TGCGCCAGCAGCCAAGATCGGGTCGGGGGGGCATCTGATACGCAGTATTTT.